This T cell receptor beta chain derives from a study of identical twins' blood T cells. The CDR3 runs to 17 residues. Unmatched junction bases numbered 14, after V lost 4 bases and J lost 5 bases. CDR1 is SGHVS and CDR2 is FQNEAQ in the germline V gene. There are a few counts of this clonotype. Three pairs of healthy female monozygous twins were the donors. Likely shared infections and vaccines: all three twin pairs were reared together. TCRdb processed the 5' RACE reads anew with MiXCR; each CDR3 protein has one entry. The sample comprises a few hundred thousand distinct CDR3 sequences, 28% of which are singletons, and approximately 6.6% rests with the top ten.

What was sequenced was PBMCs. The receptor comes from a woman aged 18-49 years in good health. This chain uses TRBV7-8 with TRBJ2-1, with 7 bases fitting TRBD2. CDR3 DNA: TGTGCCAGCAGCTCCGAATGGCTAGCGGCCAAGGACAATGAGCAGTTCTTC. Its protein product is CASSSEWLAAKDNEQFF.